A single sample is the source of the 9 T cell receptor beta chains below, sequenced in a study of CD8 T cells in Susac syndrome (dated by TCRdb to the late 2010s). The method was the immunoSEQ multiplex PCR assay. RNA was extracted using the RNeasy kit, and roughly 0.5 to 1 ug of the RNA was reverse transcribed with random hexamers. Using fastp trimming at Q25 and MiXCR clonotype assembly, TCRdb reanalyzed the public sequencing data and kept in-frame beta chains. Each entry merges the rows of one CDR3 protein and shows their most common DNA and genes. The sample contains roughly 50,000 distinct CDR3 sequences, roughly 93% of them found a single time. The ten largest clones take up roughly 0.58% of the sample. What was sequenced was CD8+ T cells from PBMCs. These receptors were obtained from a human donor in good health.

CDR3 nucleotide sequence: TGTGCCAGCAGTTTAAGGGACTTACTCAATGAGCAGTTCTTC. As protein: CASSLRDLLNEQFF. The rearrangement joins TRBV12-3 or TRBV12-4 to TRBJ2-1; weak D call: TRBD2 (6 bases). The CDR3 has 14 amino acids. Trimming left V 2 bases short and J 6 bases short, with 11 bases between.

The V and J genes are TRBV19 and TRBJ2-1; TRBD2 might be the D (6 bases). Germline V gene lookup returns CDR1 LNHDA and CDR2 SQIVND (reference sequence). V was pared by 0 bases and J by 0 bases, with 18 bases between. This CDR3 region has 19 residues. CDR3: CASSIDPSRSGSSYNEQFF. CDR3 DNA: TGTGCCAGTAGTATAGATCCTTCTCGTAGCGGCAGCTCCTACAATGAGCAGTTCTTC.

For the CDR3, the DNA is TGTGCCACCAGTGATGGGCTAGCGGCAATTGGTGAGCAGTTCTTC. It translates to CATSDGLAAIGEQFF. The chain employs TRBV24-1 and TRBJ2-1; 7 nucleotides align to TRBD2. Germline V lookup: CDR1 KGHDR, CDR2 SFDVKD. This CDR3 has 15 amino acids. The V and J ends lost 3 bases and 9 bases, in that order; junction bases with no gene match: 10.

A single count supports this clonotype. V usage is TRBV6-2 or TRBV6-3 and J usage is TRBJ2-7; D may be TRBD1 (5 bases). The CDR3 runs 13 residues. V lost 6 bases, J lost 2 bases, and 11 bases lay in between. Germline CDR1 MNHEY, CDR2 SVGEGT. The CDR3 region is CASSPDITYEQYF. In nucleotides, the CDR3 is TGTGCCAGCAGCCCGGACATCACCTACGAGCAGTACTTC.

The V gene is TRBV27, the J gene TRBJ2-1; the match to TRBD1 covers 8 bases. The CDR3 runs to 17 residues. The ends lost 6 bases at V and 2 bases at J; junction bases unmatched: 12. Germline values: CDR1 MNHEY, CDR2 SMNVEV (reference sequence). Written as DNA, the CDR3 is TGTGCCAGCAGCCTCGTCGTTGGGACAGGACCCTACAATGAGCAGTTCTTC. It translates to CASSLVVGTGPYNEQFF.

This chain joins TRBV11-2 and TRBJ2-5; the D gene is possibly TRBD1 (6 bases). Germline lookup yields CDR1 SGHAT and CDR2 FQNNGV. The CDR3 spans 15 residues. The V and J ends lost 1 base and 1 base respectively, with 10 bases between them. The CDR3 here is CASSLGLDSQETQYF. As DNA, the CDR3 is TGTGCCAGCAGCTTAGGTCTGGACAGCCAAGAGACCCAGTACTTC. Full variable domain (missing parts from reference TRBV11-2 and TRBJ2-5): EAGVAQSPRYKIIEKRQSVAFWCNPISGHATLYWYQQILGQGPKLLIQFQNNGVVDDSQLPKDRFSAERLKGVDSTLKIQPAKLEDSAVYLCASSLGLDSQETQYFGPGTRLLVL.

The chain links TRBV5-6 to TRBJ2-3; a possible D gene is TRBD2 (6 bases). Trimming pared 1 base from V and 0 bases from J, leaving 9 bases between. This CDR3 has 15 amino acids. Germline V gene lookup returns CDR1 SGHDT and CDR2 YYEEEE. CDR3 in amino acids: CASSLWGLSTDTQYF. The CDR3 region has the DNA TGTGCCAGCAGCTTGTGGGGACTCAGCACAGATACGCAGTATTTT.

This chain joins TRBV20-1 and TRBJ1-5; TRBD1 might be the D (5 bases). V shed 6 bases and J shed 5 bases, with 20 bases lying between them. This CDR3 is built from 15 residues. In germline, CDR1 is DFQATT, CDR2 SNEGSKA (reference sequence). Here the CDR3 reads CSAGQWGLGDQPQHF. CDR3 bases: TGCAGTGCGGGGCAATGGGGTTTGGGTGATCAGCCCCAGCATTTT.

This sequence joins TRBV19 and TRBJ2-1; 7 bases are a match to TRBD2. The CDR3 loop spans 14 amino acids. The V segment lost 3 bases and the J segment 6 bases; nucleotides outside the gene matches: 5. The germline V gene encodes CDR1 LNHDA and CDR2 SQIVND (reference sequence). CDR3 bases: TGTGCCAGTAGTATCGTACTAGCGAGCAATGAGCAGTTCTTC. It is translated as CASSIVLASNEQFF.